The 27 T cell receptor beta chains reported below all come from one sample, sequenced in a study of T-cell memory formation after mild COVID-19. Each CDR3 protein is one row after TCRdb ran MiXCR on the 5' RACE reads. The table records around 200,000 distinct CDR3 sequences, approximately 10% of them present only once. Sequenced material: PBMCs or a T cell subset sorted from them (not recorded which). These TCRs come from a man aged 18 to 30 who had mild COVID-19 (a few samples of this study predate the infection). Cell type and time point are not known.

This rearrangement joins TRBV4-3 to TRBJ2-7, with D possibly being TRBD1 or TRBD2 (5 bases each). V was shortened by 1 base and J by 4 bases, with 14 bases between the two germline ends. The CDR3 has 15 amino acids. Germline loops: CDR1 LGHNA, CDR2 YSLEER. CDR3 in amino acids: CASSQVPGALYEQYF. Here the CDR3 DNA reads TGCGCCAGCAGCCAAGTGCCCGGGGCATTGTACGAGCAGTACTTC.

This clonotype occurred many times. V usage is TRBV28 and J usage is TRBJ2-1; 8 nucleotides agree with TRBD1. CDR1 and CDR2 from the germline V gene are MDHEN and SYDVKM. Trimming at V came to 5 bases and at J to 4 bases, leaving 7 bases not matched to a gene. The CDR3 totals 15 residues. The CDR3 region has the DNA TGTGCCAGCAGTGTAACAGGGGGAATTTACAATGAGCAGTTCTTC. It yields the protein CASSVTGGIYNEQFF.

This clonotype appeared a single time. The rearrangement uses TRBV5-1 and TRBJ1-6, with D unclear. The CDR3 spans 16 residues. Germline CDR1 is SGHRS and CDR2 is YFSETQ. The V end lost 0 bases, the J end lost 1 base, and 8 bases lay between the germline ends. In DNA, the CDR3 is TGCGCCAGCAGCTTGGTAACGGGATCCTATAATTCACCCCTCCACTTT. Protein sequence: CASSLVTGSYNSPLHF.

Only a few counts were recorded for this clonotype. This chain joins TRBV11-2 and TRBJ2-3, with TRBD1 identical over 10 bases. The germline V gene has CDR1 SGHAT and CDR2 FQNNGV. The CDR3 length is 14 residues. Losses at the gene ends were 8 bases for V and 3 bases for J; bases not matched to a gene: 5. The CDR3 protein is CASARDRGTDTQYF. Here the CDR3 DNA reads TGTGCCAGCGCCCGGGACAGGGGAACAGATACGCAGTATTTT.

The V and J genes are TRBV7-2 and TRBJ1-2; weak D call: TRBD1 (5 bases). CDR3 length equals 15 residues. Germline V lookup: CDR1 SGHTA, CDR2 FQGNSA. The germline V and J ends were trimmed by 1 base and 8 bases, with 17 bases remaining between them. CDR3 coding DNA: TGTGCCAGCAGCTTAGGGGGCAACCGGGCGGGCGGCTACACCTTC. Its translation: CASSLGGNRAGGYTF.

This clonotype was observed a handful of times. V gene TRBV20-1 combines with J gene TRBJ2-1; TRBD2 agrees at 7 bases. Germline V gene sequence: CDR1 DFQATT, CDR2 SNEGSKA (reference sequence). The CDR3 runs to 13 residues. The J segment lost 9 bases and the V segment lost 2 bases, leaving 7 bases of the junction unmatched. The CDR3 bases are TGCAGTGCTAGACCGACTAGCCGCGGTGAGCAGTTCTTC. Amino acids: CSARPTSRGEQFF.

The chain carries TRBV7-7 and TRBJ2-7, with D perhaps matching TRBD1 or TRBD2 (5 bases each). Germline V CDR1 and CDR2: SSHAT, FNYEAQ (reference sequence). This CDR3 spans 15 amino acids. The DNA of the CDR3 is TGTGCTAGCAGCACCGGTGGGGGAAGCTCCTACGAGCAGTACGTC. The encoded protein is CASSTGGGSSYEQYV.

The chain has TRBV6-6 and TRBJ1-1; D is unclear. The V gene's germline CDR1 is MNHNY and CDR2 SVGAGI (reference sequence). This CDR3 contains 14 residues. V was trimmed by 8 bases and J by 1 base, leaving 14 bases between them. CDR3 in amino acids: CASGNLDWNTEAFF. CDR3 in DNA: TGTGCCAGCGGGAACTTAGACTGGAACACTGAAGCTTTCTTT.

This clonotype was seen more than once but under ten times. For the CDR3, the DNA is TGTGCCAGCAGTTTCGACAGGCTCGGAGGCTACACCTTC. It codes for CASSFDRLGGYTF. This chain links TRBV6-6 with TRBJ1-2; possibly TRBD1 for D (6 bases). The CDR3 extends over 13 amino acids. The V gene lost 4 bases and the J gene lost 8 bases, with 14 bases spanning the gap. Germline CDR1 is MNHNY and CDR2 is SVGAGI (reference sequence).

This clonotype was counted only a few times. The rearrangement joins TRBV4-1 to TRBJ2-3; D gene ambiguous. CDR3 length: 16 residues. Germline V gene data show CDR1 as MGHRA and CDR2 as YSYEKL. Trimming removed 0 bases at V and 0 bases at J, with 10 bases between. The CDR3 DNA follows: TGCGCCAGCAGCCAAGAAAATATCCCTAGCACAGATACGCAGTATTTT. Amino acid sequence: CASSQENIPSTDTQYF.

The chain couples TRBV7-3 to TRBJ2-1; 7 bases match TRBD2. Germline trimming cut 5 bases from V and 8 bases from J; bases unmatched to any gene: 6. The CDR3 length is 13 residues. Germline V CDR1 and CDR2: SGHTA, FQGTGA. CDR3 loop: CASSPPGGYEQFF. Here the CDR3 DNA reads TGTGCCAGCAGCCCCCCGGGAGGCTATGAGCAGTTCTTC.

The chain employs TRBV5-4 and TRBJ2-3, with 9 bases identical to TRBD2. The CDR3 is 15 amino acids. Germline CDR1 reads SGHNT; CDR2 reads YYREEE (reference sequence). V lost 0 bases, J lost 4 bases, and 3 bases stayed unmatched. CDR3 sequence reads: CASSLGGGAADTQYF. The CDR3 DNA reads TGTGCCAGCAGCTTGGGCGGGGGGGCCGCAGATACGCAGTATTTT.

The sample holds a few counts of this clonotype. V usage is TRBV21-1 and J usage is TRBJ2-5; the table's D call, TRBD1, has no DNA check behind it. TRBV21-1 is classified as a pseudogene. CDR3 length: 13 amino acids. CDR3 DNA: TGTGCCAGCAGCGCCGCCGGGGGGGAGACCCAGTACTTC. It encodes CASSAAGGETQYF.

The chain combines TRBV7-8 with TRBJ2-5; TRBD2 matches at 11 bases. Germline V lookup: CDR1 SGHVS, CDR2 FQNEAQ. The CDR3 is made up of 14 amino acids. V shed 8 bases, J shed 5 bases, and the junction held 7 bases outside the gene matches. The CDR3 spells CASVAGGPRETQYF. The CDR3 DNA reads as TGTGCCAGCGTAGCGGGGGGGCCGCGGGAGACCCAGTACTTC.

The rearrangement joins TRBV7-9 to TRBJ2-1; D is unresolved. The CDR3 runs 16 residues. V lost 5 bases, J lost 2 bases, and 16 bases lay in between. The germline CDR1 and CDR2 sequences are SEHNR and FQNEAQ (reference sequence). The CDR3 is CASSLGANPTYNEQFF. The CDR3, as DNA: TGTGCCAGCAGCCTAGGAGCAAACCCAACCTACAATGAGCAGTTCTTC.

This clonotype was detected a few times. This chain connects TRBV5-1 to TRBJ2-1, with 12 bases identical to TRBD2. Germline V gene lookup returns CDR1 SGHRS and CDR2 YFSETQ. Trimming at V came to 0 bases and at J to 7 bases, leaving 8 bases not matched to a gene. This CDR3 is built from 17 residues. CDR3 loop: CASSLAILAGGPNEQFF. DNA of the CDR3: TGCGCCAGCAGCTTGGCCATACTAGCGGGGGGACCAAATGAGCAGTTCTTC. The whole variable domain, remainder taken from reference TRBV5-1 and TRBJ2-1, is KAGVTQTPRYLIKTRGQQVTLSCSPISGHRSVSWYQQTPGQGLQFLFEYFSETQRNKGNFPGRFSGRQFSNSRSEMNVSTLELGDSALYLCASSLAILAGGPNEQFFGPGTRLTVL.

The chain carries TRBV7-2 and TRBJ1-1, with D hard to call. The CDR3 extends over 14 amino acids. From germline, CDR1 is SGHTA and CDR2 FQGNSA. V was shortened by 0 bases and J by 5 bases, with 10 bases between the two germline ends. The CDR3 bases are TGTGCCAGCAGCTTAGCGATGGGAGGGACTGAAGCTTTCTTT. It is translated as CASSLAMGGTEAFF.

The gene calls are TRBV18 and TRBJ2-1; D gene uncertain. V was clipped by 2 bases and J by 14 bases, with 19 bases between them. CDR1 and CDR2 from the germline V gene are KGHSH and LQKENI. The CDR3 is 14 residues long. This chain's CDR3 is CASSPFEAETIEFF. The CDR3 DNA reads as TGTGCCAGCTCACCATTTGAGGCGGAGACGATCGAGTTCTTC.

The chain has TRBV6-7 and TRBJ2-5; D call uncertain. TRBV6-7 is placed among ORFs of uncertain function. The CDR3 contains 16 residues. V lost 0 bases and J lost 3, with 14 bases in between. The CDR3 bases are TGTGCCAGCAGTTACTCGACGGCGTCCCAAAAAGAGACCCAGTACTTC. As protein: CASSYSTASQKETQYF.

The chain joins TRBV27 to TRBJ1-2, with D maybe TRBD1 (5 bases). V was cut by 0 bases and J by 7 bases, with 9 bases left in between. This CDR3 contains 13 residues. CDR1 is MNHEY, CDR2 SMNVEV, per germline (reference sequence). For the CDR3, the DNA is TGTGCCAGCAGTTTATCAGAGGGGAGTGGCTACACCTTC. It encodes CASSLSEGSGYTF.

This clonotype has a handful of counts. The rearrangement uses TRBV14 and TRBJ2-2; D may be TRBD1 (5 bases). The CDR3 covers 14 residues. V lost 1 base, J lost 6 bases, and 9 bases lay in between. Germline V lookup: CDR1 SGHDN, CDR2 FVKESK. The CDR3 reads CASSQAGIPGELFF. The CDR3 bases are TGTGCCAGCAGCCAAGCAGGGATCCCCGGGGAGCTGTTTTTT.

The chain carries TRBV7-8 and TRBJ2-4, with D perhaps given as TRBD1 or TRBD2 (5 bases each). The CDR3 contains 15 residues. With 2 bases removed from V and 5 bases from J, the gap between germline ends came to 13 bases. CDR1 is SGHVS, CDR2 FQNEAQ, per germline. The CDR3 DNA sequence: TGTGCCAGCAGCTTATACGAGGGGTCCGAAAACATTCAGTACTTC. Its protein product is CASSLYEGSENIQYF.

V and J are TRBV7-2 and TRBJ2-7; D is perhaps TRBD1 or TRBD2 (5 bases each). The CDR3 runs 15 residues. V dropped 1 base and J dropped 0 bases, with 10 bases sitting between them. Germline assignment: CDR1 SGHTA and CDR2 FQGNSA. CDR3 bases: TGTGCCAGCAGCTTAGGAGAAGGGACCTCCTACGAGCAGTACTTC. This gives the protein CASSLGEGTSYEQYF.

The chain carries TRBV4-3 and TRBJ1-1; unclear D gene. The CDR3 has 14 residues. The V gene's germline CDR1 is LGHNA and CDR2 YSLEER. The V and J ends lost 3 bases and 0 bases respectively, with 8 bases between them. CDR3 sequence: CASSQGSMNTEAFF. CDR3 nucleotides: TGCGCCAGCAGCCAGGGCAGCATGAACACTGAAGCTTTCTTT.

The J gene is TRBJ2-2, the V gene TRBV20-1, with D perhaps assigned TRBD1 or TRBD2 (5 bases each). Per germline, CDR1 DFQATT and CDR2 SNEGSKA (reference sequence). Trimming left V 4 bases short and J 7 bases short, with 13 bases between. This CDR3 has 13 residues. In nucleotides, the CDR3 is TGCAGTGCTATGTCGGGGACCTACGGGGAGCTGTTTTTT. The encoded protein is CSAMSGTYGELFF.

This clonotype was observed a handful of times. The chain links TRBV4-1 to TRBJ1-5; tentative D call: TRBD1 (6 bases). Trimming removed 3 bases from V and 5 bases from J, with 8 bases in between. CDR3 size: 13 residues. Per the germline V gene, CDR1 is MGHRA and CDR2 is YSYEKL. The CDR3 sequence is CASSHDRYQPQHF. The CDR3 DNA follows: TGCGCCAGCAGCCACGACAGGTATCAGCCCCAGCATTTT.

This clonotype has a handful of counts. Germline is not matched at one junction end, which may reflect a read error. The chain couples TRBV7-3 to TRBJ1-6, with D perhaps TRBD1 (5 bases). CDR3 length equals 19 residues. Germline-derived CDR1 and CDR2 are SGHTA and FQGTGA. CDR3 bases: TGTGCCATCAGCTTAACCGGGACCACTGGAGGGGCCTATAATTCACCCCTCCACTTT. Its translation is CAISLTGTTGGAYNSPLHF.